The 32 T cell receptor beta chains given below trace back to one sample, sequenced in a study of cytomegalovirus exposure and HLA in healthy donors. Clones were read by immunoSEQ multiplex PCR, and TCRdb kept only the in-frame ones, dropping some. The sample carries around 350,000 clones, just over 85% recorded once. The sample taken for sequencing was PBMCs. Source of these receptors: a woman aged 18-30 years in good health and CMV-seronegative.

For the CDR3, the DNA is TGTGCCAGTAGTATAGCGGGCGGGATGGTCTACAATGAGCAGTTCTTC. Translated: CASSIAGGMVYNEQFF. This sequence joins TRBV19 and TRBJ2-1; tentatively, D is TRBD2 (6 bases). The CDR3 covers 16 residues. The germline V and J ends were trimmed by 1 base and 3 bases, with 13 bases remaining between them. Germline values: CDR1 LNHDA, CDR2 SQIVND (reference sequence).

About this clone: The junction departs from germline at one end; a sequencing error may be responsible. This chain connects TRBV27 to TRBJ2-1, with TRBD2 as a possible D gene (5 bases). Germline V gene sequence: CDR1 MNHEY, CDR2 SMNVEV (reference sequence). The CDR3 has 15 amino acids. The CDR3 sequence: CASSEGGRRVNGQFF. As DNA, the CDR3 is TGTGCCAGCAGCGAAGGAGGTCGTCGGGTAAATGGGCAGTTCTTC.

CDR3 in amino acids: CASSLDAAEAEETQYF. CDR3 sequence (DNA): TGTGCCAGCAGCTTAGACGCAGCGGAGGCGGAAGAGACCCAGTACTTC. The gene calls are TRBV7-6 and TRBJ2-5; D is perhaps TRBD2 (5 bases). Looked up from germline, CDR1 is SGHVS and CDR2 is FNYEAQ. The CDR3 is made up of 16 amino acids. V was clipped by 1 base and J by 3 bases, with 15 bases between them.

CDR3 nucleotides: TGTGCCAGCAGTGACCTCAAAGGGGGGGGCGATGAGCAGTTCTTC. Protein: CASSDLKGGGDEQFF. The chain is built from TRBV6-4 and TRBJ2-1; tentatively, D is TRBD2 (7 bases). This CDR3 has 15 amino acids. V was clipped by 2 bases and J by 8 bases, with 16 bases between them. Germline values: CDR1 MRHNA, CDR2 SNTAGT.

The gene calls are TRBV5-1 and TRBJ2-4; D remains ambiguous. Between the trimmed V and J ends, which lost 8 bases and 0 bases, there was a span of 15 bases. CDR3 length: 15 amino acids. The germline V gene has CDR1 SGHRS and CDR2 YFSETQ. The CDR3 loop is CASVTVALAKNIQYF. DNA for the CDR3: TGCGCCAGTGTAACAGTTGCTCTAGCCAAAAACATTCAGTACTTC.

The chain recombines TRBV10-2 with TRBJ2-7, with TRBD2 matching 9 bases. The J segment lost 2 bases and the V segment lost 4 bases, leaving 3 bases of the junction unmatched. The CDR3 is 14 amino acids. From germline, CDR1 is WSHSY and CDR2 SAAADI. CDR3 loop: CASSGTSVTYEQYF. CDR3 nucleotide sequence: TGCGCCAGCAGTGGGACTAGCGTAACCTACGAGCAGTACTTC.

This sequence joins TRBV6-5 and TRBJ2-2, with a weak D call TRBD1 (5 bases). V was shortened by 0 bases and J by 6 bases, with 8 bases between the two germline ends. CDR3 size: 14 residues. The germline V gene encodes CDR1 MNHEY and CDR2 SVGAGI. CDR3 loop: CASSYSQGSGELFF. The CDR3 nucleotides are TGTGCCAGCAGTTACTCCCAGGGTTCCGGGGAGCTGTTTTTT.

The J gene is TRBJ2-5, the V gene TRBV6-1; the D gene is possibly TRBD1 (6 bases). The germline V gene has CDR1 MNHNS and CDR2 SASEGT. This CDR3 is built from 15 residues. Trimming stripped 6 bases from V and 5 bases from J, with 19 bases between. The CDR3 DNA reads TGTGCCAGCAGAGGATCTACAGGGTGGTATGAGACCCAGTACTTC. Translating gives CASRGSTGWYETQYF.

In its sample, this clone was seen once. This chain uses TRBV27 with TRBJ1-5; D perhaps matches TRBD1 (5 bases). CDR3 length: 14 amino acids. CDR1 and CDR2 from the germline V gene are MNHEY and SMNVEV (reference sequence). Between the trimmed V and J ends, which lost 6 bases and 4 bases, there was a span of 13 bases. The CDR3, as DNA: TGTGCCAGCAGCCGGGCGGGGGTAAATCAGCCCCAGCATTTT. This encodes CASSRAGVNQPQHF.

The rearrangement joins TRBV21-1 to TRBJ2-1; the D call in the table, TRBD2, was not verified against the DNA. TRBV21-1 is a listed pseudogene. The CDR3 loop spans 18 amino acids. CDR3 residues: CASSKALFEESGGDEQFF. The CDR3 region has the DNA TGTGCCAGCAGCAAAGCGCTTTTCGAGGAAAGCGGGGGAGATGAGCAGTTCTTC.

This rearrangement joins TRBV7-9 to TRBJ1-4; 7 nucleotides agree with TRBD1. Germline trimming cut 1 base from V and 7 bases from J; bases unmatched to any gene: 6. The CDR3 runs 15 residues. Germline V CDR1 and CDR2: SEHNR, FQNEAQ (reference sequence). Here the CDR3 reads CASSLEGRGAEKLFF. As DNA, the CDR3 is TGTGCCAGCAGCTTAGAGGGCAGGGGGGCTGAAAAACTGTTTTTT.

This chain uses TRBV5-4 with TRBJ2-5; D perhaps matches TRBD1 (5 bases). Trimming shortened V by 4 bases and J by 4 bases, and 11 bases separated the two germline ends. The germline V gene has CDR1 SGHNT and CDR2 YYREEE (reference sequence). This CDR3 is built from 13 residues. The CDR3 nucleotides read TGTGCCAGCAGCCCCGTTCAGGGAGAGACCCAGTACTTC. Translated, it gives CASSPVQGETQYF. The variable domain in full, with the rest retrieved from reference TRBV5-4 and TRBJ2-5, is ETGVTQSPTHLIKTRGQQVTLRCSSQSGHNTVSWYQQALGQGPQFIFQYYREEENGRGNFPPRFSGLQFPNYSSELNVNALELDDSALYLCASSPVQGETQYFGPGTRLLVL.

The V and J genes are TRBV6-5 and TRBJ1-2; D uncertain. CDR1 and CDR2 from the germline V gene are MNHEY and SVGAGI. V was clipped by 6 bases and J by 4 bases, with 15 bases between them. The CDR3 covers 14 residues. The CDR3 DNA is TGTGCCAGCAGCGCGCTGGAGGGCAGCTATGGCTACACCTTC. Protein product: CASSALEGSYGYTF.

This chain joins TRBV5-4 and TRBJ1-2; 11 bases line up with TRBD1. Trimming at V came to 4 bases and at J to 7 bases, leaving 6 bases not matched to a gene. The CDR3 has 14 residues. Germline CDR1 is SGHNT and CDR2 is YYREEE (reference sequence). CDR3 loop: CASSPGQGARGYTF. In DNA form, the CDR3 reads TGTGCCAGCAGCCCCGGACAGGGGGCGCGTGGCTACACCTTC.

The chain recombines TRBV4-1 with TRBJ1-5, with 9 bases identical to TRBD1. The CDR3 runs 19 residues. In germline, CDR1 is MGHRA, CDR2 YSYEKL. After removal of 5 bases from V and 3 bases from J, the junction contained 17 bases not matched to a gene. CDR3 nucleotides: TGCGCCAGCAGCGCGCGGCTAACCGGGACAGGGTTCGACAATCAGCCCCAGCATTTT. Amino acid sequence: CASSARLTGTGFDNQPQHF.

The chain has TRBV6-4 and TRBJ2-3; TRBD2 aligns across 8 bases. The CDR3 has 15 amino acids. Germline trimming cut 6 bases from V and 1 base from J; bases unmatched to any gene: 6. Germline assignment: CDR1 MRHNA and CDR2 SNTAGT. CDR3: CASRLGAGGTDTQYF. The CDR3 DNA sequence: TGTGCCAGCAGACTGGGAGCGGGGGGCACAGATACGCAGTATTTT.

The chain combines TRBV7-8 with TRBJ2-1; 11 nucleotides match TRBD2. Trimming removed 6 bases from V and 5 bases from J; junction bases left unmatched: 6. The CDR3 has 15 residues. CDR1 is SGHVS and CDR2 is FQNEAQ in the germline V gene. The CDR3 coding sequence is TGTGCCAGCAGTCTTAAGACTAGCGGGAACAATGAGCAGTTCTTC. It encodes CASSLKTSGNNEQFF.

This rearrangement joins TRBV6-1 to TRBJ2-7; 9 nucleotides match TRBD1. Germline assignment: CDR1 MNHNS and CDR2 SASEGT. The junction had 7 bases not matched to a gene; V was cut back by 8 bases and J by 2 bases. CDR3 length: 14 amino acids. DNA for the CDR3: TGTGCCAGCCATAAGACAGGGGGGGCCTACGAGCAGTACTTC. Translated, it gives CASHKTGGAYEQYF.

The chain has TRBV19 and TRBJ1-5; perhaps TRBD1 as D (6 bases). Trimming left V 9 bases short and J 2 bases short, with 17 bases between. The CDR3 spans 15 residues. Looked up from germline, CDR1 is LNHDA and CDR2 is SQIVND (reference sequence). The CDR3 here is CASRLLRGGNQPQHF. In nucleotides, the CDR3 is TGTGCCAGCAGACTCCTCAGGGGCGGCAATCAGCCCCAGCATTTT.

For this clone: Other DNA sequences in this sample translate to the same CDR3. The chain carries TRBV27 and TRBJ1-1, with D maybe TRBD1 (6 bases). V was clipped by 4 bases and J by 2 bases, with 11 bases between them. CDR3 size: 14 residues. CDR1 is MNHEY, CDR2 SMNVEV, per germline (reference sequence). The CDR3 nucleotides are TGTGCCAGCAGTTCCGGACAGAGCAACACTGAAGCTTTCTTT. Residues: CASSSGQSNTEAFF.

The chain has TRBV5-8 and TRBJ2-7; D not resolved. V was clipped by 0 bases and J by 2 bases, with 15 bases between them. The CDR3 covers 16 residues. Germline V lookup: CDR1 SGHTS, CDR2 YDEGEE. The CDR3 DNA reads TGTGCCAGCAGCTTGGAGAGCAGGTTATTCCCCTACGAGCAGTACTTC. Its protein product is CASSLESRLFPYEQYF. The variable domain in full, with the rest retrieved from reference TRBV5-8 and TRBJ2-7, is EAGVTQSPTHLIKTRGQQATLRCSPISGHTSVYWYQQALGLGLQFLLWYDEGEERNRGNFPPRFSGRQFPNYSSELNVNALELEDSALYLCASSLESRLFPYEQYFGPGTRLTVT.

The rearrangement links TRBV5-1 to TRBJ2-5; D is ambiguous. The V end lost 2 bases, the J end lost 5 bases, and 7 bases lay between the germline ends. In germline, CDR1 is SGHRS, CDR2 YFSETQ. The CDR3 is 12 residues long. As DNA, the CDR3 is TGCGCCAGCAGCTTCGCAGCGGAGACCCAGTACTTC. As protein: CASSFAAETQYF.

The rearrangement uses TRBV14 and TRBJ2-7; 10 nucleotides agree with TRBD1. The CDR3 is 14 residues long. Germline V lookup: CDR1 SGHDN, CDR2 FVKESK. The junction had 3 bases not matched to a gene; V was cut back by 4 bases and J by 3 bases. CDR3 DNA sequence: TGTGCCAGCAGCCTCCGGGACAGGGGCTACGAGCAGTACTTC. This codes for CASSLRDRGYEQYF.

The genes are TRBV11-2 and TRBJ2-7, with a tentative D call TRBD1 (5 bases). Deletions cut 5 bases from V and 0 bases from J, with 11 bases between. CDR1 and CDR2 (germline): SGHAT, FQNNGV. This CDR3 has 14 residues. CDR3 DNA sequence: TGTGCCAGCAGCCAGAGACAGCTCTCCTACGAGCAGTACTTC. Translating gives CASSQRQLSYEQYF.

V gene TRBV27 combines with J gene TRBJ2-1; 13 bases match TRBD2. The V segment lost 1 base and the J segment 4 bases; nucleotides outside the gene matches: 1. Germline V gene lookup returns CDR1 MNHEY and CDR2 SMNVEV (reference sequence). There are 16 residues in the CDR3. This CDR3 reads CASSLLLAGGYNEQFF. CDR3 DNA sequence: TGTGCCAGCAGTTTATTACTAGCGGGAGGGTACAATGAGCAGTTCTTC.

CDR3 sequence (DNA): TGTGCCAGCTCACCACCAGGAAGGGGCGTTGGAAACACCATATATTTT. This translates into CASSPPGRGVGNTIYF. This sequence joins TRBV18 and TRBJ1-3; weak D call: TRBD1 (5 bases). CDR3 length: 16 amino acids. V lost 0 bases, J lost 3 bases, and 12 bases lay in between. CDR1 is KGHSH, CDR2 LQKENI, per germline.

This clone was seen a single time. The V and J genes are TRBV6-5 and TRBJ2-7; D remains ambiguous. Germline-derived CDR1 and CDR2 are MNHEY and SVGAGI. The CDR3 is 12 residues long. The germline V and J ends were trimmed by 2 bases and 5 bases, with 7 bases remaining between them. This CDR3 reads CASSYPSDEQYF. For the CDR3, the DNA is TGTGCCAGCAGTTACCCCTCAGACGAGCAGTACTTC.

This sequence joins TRBV5-1 and TRBJ2-7; 9 bases are shared with TRBD1. Germline V gene lookup returns CDR1 SGHRS and CDR2 YFSETQ. V dropped 4 bases and J dropped 5; count of bases not matched to a gene: 16. The length of the CDR3 is 17 residues. The DNA of the CDR3 is TGCGCCAGCAGCGTACGATCTTGGAGGACAGGGGCCCACGAGCAGTACTTC. It translates to CASSVRSWRTGAHEQYF.

Worth noting for this clone: The same CDR3 also results from other DNA sequences found in this sample. V is TRBV5-1 and J is TRBJ2-7; D possibly corresponds to TRBD1 (6 bases). In germline, CDR1 is SGHRS, CDR2 YFSETQ. The CDR3 loop spans 15 amino acids. Trimming took off 3 bases at V and 1 base at J, with 14 bases between the two ends. As DNA, the CDR3 is TGCGCCAGCAGCTATCACCCCAGGGGATCCTACGAGCAGTACTTC. It specifies CASSYHPRGSYEQYF.

This chain uses TRBV6-5 with TRBJ2-7; weak D call: TRBD1 (6 bases). Looked up from germline, CDR1 is MNHEY and CDR2 is SVGAGI. V was cut by 2 bases and J by 3 bases, with 8 bases left in between. The CDR3 has 13 residues. CDR3 nucleotide sequence: TGTGCCAGCAGTTACGGGGGCCTCTACGAGCAGTACTTC. The encoded protein is CASSYGGLYEQYF.

The CDR3 here is CASSLGVSGGPYEQYF. CDR3 sequence (DNA): TGTGCCAGCAGCTTGGGTGTTAGCGGGGGGCCTTACGAGCAGTACTTC. The rearrangement links TRBV5-4 to TRBJ2-7; TRBD2 matches at 10 bases. The CDR3 consists of 16 residues. CDR1 is SGHNT, CDR2 YYREEE, per germline (reference sequence). Trimming cost V 0 bases and J 4 bases; bases outside gene matches: 7.

A single count supports this clone. The chain uses TRBV18 and TRBJ1-2, with a possible D match to TRBD1 (5 bases). The V end was cut by 2 bases, the J end by 2 bases, with 15 bases between. Germline V gene lookup returns CDR1 KGHSH and CDR2 LQKENI. The CDR3 covers 16 residues. CDR3 sequence reads: CASSPRQPLSNYGYTF. CDR3 nucleotide sequence: TGTGCCAGCTCACCAAGACAGCCCCTCTCGAACTATGGCTACACCTTC.